This T cell receptor beta chain was obtained from a study of blood T cell repertoires in COVID-19. Study at large: Sample material is recorded as cDNA or gDNA derived from T cells, B-cell-depleted T cells, or PBMCs.

The ends were cut back, 5 bases at V and 6 bases at J, with 23 bases in the middle. This CDR3 has 17 residues. Germline lookup yields CDR1 LNHDA and CDR2 SQIVND (reference sequence). Original handling: Reference gene primer amplification in the assay estimated nucleated cell counts. Only in-frame clones appear in the TCRdb table, and some are missing; sequencing was by immunoSEQ multiplex PCR. The D gene and trimming were derived from the DNA, and the V and J assignments and clone size from that table. This sample has 310,000 or so clones; approximately 91% occur once, and the top ten carry roughly 10%.

The sequence derives from a woman under 40 with COVID-19, enrolled during active disease. Sequenced: peripheral blood. This rearrangement joins TRBV19 to TRBJ2-4; D may be TRBD1 (5 bases). The CDR3 here is CASSSSGHAGYPNIQYF. In DNA, the CDR3 is TGTGCCAGTAGTTCTTCAGGACACGCAGGATATCCAAACATTCAGTACTTC.